This T cell receptor beta chain was obtained from a study of regulatory T cells in long-lasting Graves disease. Germline assignment: CDR1 SGHTA and CDR2 FQGNSA. This CDR3 is 16 amino acids long. The V end was cut by 1 base, the J end by 8 bases, with 17 bases between. Sample time point: newly diagnosed GD, antithyroid drugs for less than 3 months. Extracted RNA from PBMCs served as the source of the TCR library. Researchers made TCR beta libraries by using iRepertoire HTBI primers and running Arm-PCR on CDR3 regions. MiXCR, run by TCRdb on the multiplex PCR reads, gives a single entry per CDR3 protein. The sample lists roughly 500,000 distinct CDR3 sequences; around 13% were seen once. The sample was also linked to a second study, of T cells in Graves' hyperthyroidism and ophthalmopathy. That paper notes: Separating ophthalmopathy from stable hyperthyroidism was achieved by a 13 V-J model.

The V call is TRBV7-2, the J call TRBJ1-4; no definite D call. The specimen comprised peripheral blood mononuclear cells (PBMCs), sampled at new diagnosis, from a patient treated with antithyroid drugs. The TCR was taken from a woman aged 25 to 45 with Graves disease. Here the CDR3 DNA reads TGTGCCAGCAGCTTAGTTTTCTGGGCGCCGGGCGAAAAACTGTTTTTT. This translates into CASSLVFWAPGEKLFF. Full variable domain (missing parts from reference TRBV7-2 and TRBJ1-4): GAGVSQSPSNKVTEKGKDVELRCDPISGHTALYWYRQSLGQGLEFLIYFQGNSAPDKSGLPSDRFSAERTGGSVSTLTIQRTQQEDSAVYLCASSLVFWAPGEKLFFGSGTQLSVL.